This T cell receptor beta chain emerged from a study of CD8 T cells in Susac syndrome. Study results and limitations: Detection of Susac-specific public clones gave 15 to 20 in total CD8+ repertoires and about five in CD8+ TEMRA repertoires. By the study's own acknowledgment, its TCR sequencing and HLA analysis included relatively few individuals.

Random hexamers were used to reverse transcribe an amount of about 0.45 to 1 ug RNA. TCRdb ran MiXCR on the immunoSEQ multiplex PCR reads and lists one entry per CDR3 protein. The sample records about 2,000 distinct CDR3 sequences, approximately 69% being singletons. Germline-derived CDR1 and CDR2 are LGHDT and YNNKEL (reference sequence). The V end was cut by 8 bases, the J end by 9 bases, with 17 bases between. The CDR3 has 13 amino acids. As regards this clonotype: What it binds is unknown.

TEMRA sorting used CD27 and CD45RA to define memory subsets. CD8+ and CD4+ T cells from blood underwent TCR beta sequencing, which was carried out in a high-throughput format. In addition to total CD8+ cells, sorted CD8+ TEMRA cells were sequenced. V and J are TRBV3-1 and TRBJ2-1; a possible D gene is TRBD2 (7 bases). The clonotype comes from a human donor with Susac syndrome. Sequenced: CD8+ TEMRA cells from PBMCs. The subset: FACS-sorted terminally differentiated effector memory CD8+ T cells re-expressing CD45RA (CD8+ TEMRA). The CDR3 loop is CASADLGGAEQFF. The CDR3 DNA reads as TGTGCCAGCGCAGACCTAGGGGGGGCTGAGCAGTTCTTC.